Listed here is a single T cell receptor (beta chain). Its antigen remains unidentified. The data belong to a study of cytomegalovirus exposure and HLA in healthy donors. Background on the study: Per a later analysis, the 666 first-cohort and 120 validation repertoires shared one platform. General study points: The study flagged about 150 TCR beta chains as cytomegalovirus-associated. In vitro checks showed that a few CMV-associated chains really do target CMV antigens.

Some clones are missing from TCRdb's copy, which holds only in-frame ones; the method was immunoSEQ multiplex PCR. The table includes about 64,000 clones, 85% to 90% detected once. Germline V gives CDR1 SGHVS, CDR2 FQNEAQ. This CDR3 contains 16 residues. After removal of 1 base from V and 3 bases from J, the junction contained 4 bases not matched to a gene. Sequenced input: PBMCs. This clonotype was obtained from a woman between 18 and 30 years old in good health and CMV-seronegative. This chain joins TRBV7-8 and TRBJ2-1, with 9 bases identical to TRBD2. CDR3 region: CASSLEAGGRYNEQFF. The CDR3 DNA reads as TGTGCCAGCAGCTTAGAAGCGGGAGGACGCTACAATGAGCAGTTCTTC.